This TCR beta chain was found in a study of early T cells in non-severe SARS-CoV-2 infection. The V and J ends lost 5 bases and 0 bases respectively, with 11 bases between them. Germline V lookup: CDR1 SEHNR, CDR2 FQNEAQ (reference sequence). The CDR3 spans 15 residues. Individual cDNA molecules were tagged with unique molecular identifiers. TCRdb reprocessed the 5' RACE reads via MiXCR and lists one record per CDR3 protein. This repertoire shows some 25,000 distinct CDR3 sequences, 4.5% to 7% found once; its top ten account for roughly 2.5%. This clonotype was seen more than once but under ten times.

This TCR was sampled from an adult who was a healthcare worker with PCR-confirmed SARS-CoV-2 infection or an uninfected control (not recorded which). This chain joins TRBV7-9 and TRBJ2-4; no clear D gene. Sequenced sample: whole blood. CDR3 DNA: TGTGCCAGCAGCCCCGAGGCTACAGCCAAAAACATTCAGTACTTC. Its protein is CASSPEATAKNIQYF.